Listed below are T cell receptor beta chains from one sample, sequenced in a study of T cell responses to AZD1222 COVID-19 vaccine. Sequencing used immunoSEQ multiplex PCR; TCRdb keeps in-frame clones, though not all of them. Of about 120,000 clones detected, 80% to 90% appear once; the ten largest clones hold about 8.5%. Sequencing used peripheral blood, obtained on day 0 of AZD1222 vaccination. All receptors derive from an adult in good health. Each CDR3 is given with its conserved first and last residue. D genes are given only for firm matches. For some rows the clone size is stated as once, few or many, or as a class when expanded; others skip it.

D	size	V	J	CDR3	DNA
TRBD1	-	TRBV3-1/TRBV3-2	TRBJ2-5	CASSQPQGFMRETQYF	TGTGCCAGCAGCCAACCACAGGGGTTTATGCGGGAGACCCAGTACTTC
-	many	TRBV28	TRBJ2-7	CASRAAPKYEQYF	TGTGCCAGTAGAGCCGCGCCCAAATACGAGCAGTACTTC
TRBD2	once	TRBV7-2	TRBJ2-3	CASSFASGGGADTQYF	TGTGCCAGCAGCTTCGCTAGCGGGGGCGGGGCAGATACGCAGTATTTT
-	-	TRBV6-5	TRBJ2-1	CASSLSGTRNEQFF	TGTGCCAGCAGTCTCTCCGGGACCCGCAATGAGCAGTTCTTC
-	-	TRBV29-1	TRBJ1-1	CSVGSQMNTEAFF	TGCAGCGTGGGGTCCCAGATGAACACTGAAGCTTTCTTT
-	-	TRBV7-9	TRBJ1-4	CASSAQPGQKANNEKLFF	TGTGCCAGCAGCGCCCAACCGGGACAAAAAGCGAATAATGAAAAACTGTTTTTT
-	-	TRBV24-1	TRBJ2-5	CATRGDVQETQYF	TGTGCCACCAGAGGGGACGTCCAAGAGACCCAGTACTTC
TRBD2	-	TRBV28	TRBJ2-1	CASSSPSGGDLNEQFF	TGTGCCAGCAGTTCACCTAGCGGGGGCGACTTAAATGAGCAGTTCTTC
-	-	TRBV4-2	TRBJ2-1	CASSQEVDYNEQFF	TGTGCCAGCAGCCAAGAGGTTGATTACAATGAGCAGTTCTTC
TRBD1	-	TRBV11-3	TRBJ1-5	CASSYGTGDQPQHF	TGTGCCAGCAGCTACGGGACAGGGGATCAGCCCCAGCATTTT
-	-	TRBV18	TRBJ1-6	CASSGNTLSPLHF	TGTGCCAGCTCAGGCAACACCCTTTCACCCCTCCACTTT
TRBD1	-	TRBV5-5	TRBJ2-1	CASSGDSFGNEQFF	TGTGCCAGCAGCGGGGACAGTTTCGGGAATGAGCAGTTCTTC
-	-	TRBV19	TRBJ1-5	CASSQTFTNQPQHF	TGTGCCAGTAGTCAGACCTTTACTAATCAGCCCCAGCATTTT
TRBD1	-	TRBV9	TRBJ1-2	CASSVDQGAGYTF	TGTGCCAGCAGCGTAGATCAGGGGGCGGGCTACACCTTC
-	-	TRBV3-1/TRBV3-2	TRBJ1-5	CASSQDSGGNQPQHF	TGTGCCAGCAGCCAAGATTCCGGGGGCAATCAGCCCCAGCATTTT
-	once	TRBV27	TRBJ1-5	CASRGTGSGNQPQHF	TGTGCCAGCAGGGGGACGGGGTCGGGCAATCAGCCCCAGCATTTT
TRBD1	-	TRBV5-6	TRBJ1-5	CASSLWTGGYSNQPQHF	TGTGCCAGCAGCTTGTGGACAGGGGGGTATAGCAATCAGCCCCAGCATTTT
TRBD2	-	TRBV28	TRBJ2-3	CASSLRGGLNTQYF	TGTGCCAGCAGTTTGCGGGGGGGCCTAAATACGCAGTATTTT
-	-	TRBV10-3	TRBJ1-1	CAIKPLGDYTEAFF	TGTGCCATTAAACCTTTAGGGGATTACACTGAAGCTTTCTTT
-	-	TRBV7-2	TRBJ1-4	CASSSIATNEKLFF	TGTGCCAGCAGCTCCATTGCAACTAATGAAAAACTGTTTTTT